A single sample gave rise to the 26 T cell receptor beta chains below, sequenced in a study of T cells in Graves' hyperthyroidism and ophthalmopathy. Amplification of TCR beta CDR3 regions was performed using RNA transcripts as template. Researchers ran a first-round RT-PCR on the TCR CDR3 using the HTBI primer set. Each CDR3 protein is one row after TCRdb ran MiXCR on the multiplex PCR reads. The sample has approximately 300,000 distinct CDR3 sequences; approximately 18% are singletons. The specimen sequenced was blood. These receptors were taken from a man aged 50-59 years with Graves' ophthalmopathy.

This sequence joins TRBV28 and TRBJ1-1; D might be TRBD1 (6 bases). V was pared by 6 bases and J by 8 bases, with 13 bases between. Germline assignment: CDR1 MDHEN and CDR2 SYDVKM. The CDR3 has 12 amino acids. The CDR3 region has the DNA TGTGCCAGCAGAATAAACAGGGTGGAAGCTTTCTTT. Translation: CASRINRVEAFF. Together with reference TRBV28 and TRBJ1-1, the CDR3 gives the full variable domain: DVKVTQSSRYLVKRTGEKVFLECVQDMDHENMFWYRQDPGLGLRLIYFSYDVKMKEKGDIPEGYSVSREKKERFSLILESASTNQTSMYLCASRINRVEAFFGQGTRLTVV.

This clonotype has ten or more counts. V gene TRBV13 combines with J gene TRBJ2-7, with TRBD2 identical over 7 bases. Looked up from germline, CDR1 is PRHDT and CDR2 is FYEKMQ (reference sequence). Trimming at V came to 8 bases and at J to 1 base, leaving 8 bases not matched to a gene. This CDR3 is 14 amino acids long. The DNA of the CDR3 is TGTGCCAGCCGCCCGGCGGGGGTTTCCTACGAGCAGTACTTC. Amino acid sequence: CASRPAGVSYEQYF.

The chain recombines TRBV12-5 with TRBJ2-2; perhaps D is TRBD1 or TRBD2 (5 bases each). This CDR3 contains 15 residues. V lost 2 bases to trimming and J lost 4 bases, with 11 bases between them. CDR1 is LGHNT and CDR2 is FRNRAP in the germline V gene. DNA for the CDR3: TGTGCTAGTGGTTTGACCGGGACGGGCACCGGGGAGCTGTTTTTT. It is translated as CASGLTGTGTGELFF. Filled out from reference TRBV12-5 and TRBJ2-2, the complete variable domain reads DARVTQTPRHKVTEMGQEVTMRCQPILGHNTVFWYRQTMMQGLELLAYFRNRAPLDDSGMPKDRFSAEMPDATLATLKIQPSEPRDSAVYFCASGLTGTGTGELFFGEGSRLTVL.

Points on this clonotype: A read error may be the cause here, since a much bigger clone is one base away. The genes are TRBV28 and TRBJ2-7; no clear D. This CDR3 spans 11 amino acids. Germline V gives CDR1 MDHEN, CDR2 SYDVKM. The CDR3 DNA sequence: TGTCCCAGCCGGGCCCTCTACGAGCAGTACTTC. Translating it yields CPSRALYEQYF.

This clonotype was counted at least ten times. The chain's CDR3 is CASSLAGTGGVTRQETQYF. CDR3 nucleotides: TGTGCCAGCAGTTTAGCGGGGACAGGGGGCGTCACCCGACAAGAGACCCAGTACTTC. This chain connects TRBV28 to TRBJ2-5, with 12 bases lining up with TRBD1. From germline, CDR1 is MDHEN and CDR2 SYDVKM. Unmatched junction bases numbered 12, after V lost 2 bases and J lost 2 bases. The CDR3 covers 19 residues.

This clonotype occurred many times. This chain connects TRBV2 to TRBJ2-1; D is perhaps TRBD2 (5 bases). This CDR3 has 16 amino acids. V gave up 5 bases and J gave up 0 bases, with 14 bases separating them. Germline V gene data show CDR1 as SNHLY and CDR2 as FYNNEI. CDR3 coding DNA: TGTGCCAGCAGTCCCAGCGGACCCTTCTCCTACAATGAGCAGTTCTTC. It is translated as CASSPSGPFSYNEQFF.

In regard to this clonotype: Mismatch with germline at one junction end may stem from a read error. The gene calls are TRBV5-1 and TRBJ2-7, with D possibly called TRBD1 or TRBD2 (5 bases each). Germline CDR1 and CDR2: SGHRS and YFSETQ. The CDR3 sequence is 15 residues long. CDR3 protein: CASSLAGTPTYKQYF. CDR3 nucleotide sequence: TGCGCCAGCAGCTTGGCCGGGACGCCCACCTACAAGCAGTACTTC.

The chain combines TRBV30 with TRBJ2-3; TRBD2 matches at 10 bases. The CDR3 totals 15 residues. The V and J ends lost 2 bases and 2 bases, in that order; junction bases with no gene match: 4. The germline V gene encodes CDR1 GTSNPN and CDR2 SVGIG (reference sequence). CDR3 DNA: TGTGCCTGGAGTCCTAGCGGGAGCTACACAGATACGCAGTATTTT. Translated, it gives CAWSPSGSYTDTQYF.

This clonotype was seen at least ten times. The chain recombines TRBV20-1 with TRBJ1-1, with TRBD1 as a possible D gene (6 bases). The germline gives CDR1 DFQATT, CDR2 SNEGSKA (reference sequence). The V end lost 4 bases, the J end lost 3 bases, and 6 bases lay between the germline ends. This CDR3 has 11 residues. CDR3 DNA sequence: TGCAGTGCTAAGGGGGACACTGAAGCTTTCTTT. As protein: CSAKGDTEAFF.

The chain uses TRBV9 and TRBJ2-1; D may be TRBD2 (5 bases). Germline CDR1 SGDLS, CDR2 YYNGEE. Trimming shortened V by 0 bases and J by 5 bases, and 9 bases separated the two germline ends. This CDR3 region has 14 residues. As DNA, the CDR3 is TGTGCCAGCAGCGTAGGGACTGGGGACAATGAGCAGTTCTTC. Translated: CASSVGTGDNEQFF.

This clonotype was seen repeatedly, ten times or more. CDR3 in amino acids: CASSRGLAGAGTQYF. CDR3 DNA sequence: TGTGCCAGCAGCAGGGGACTAGCGGGAGCCGGTACGCAGTATTTT. The rearrangement joins TRBV11-2 to TRBJ2-3, with 14 nucleotides matching TRBD2. This CDR3 is 15 amino acids long. J gave up 8 bases and V 5 bases, and 6 bases lay outside the gene matches. Per the germline V gene, CDR1 is SGHAT and CDR2 is FQNNGV.

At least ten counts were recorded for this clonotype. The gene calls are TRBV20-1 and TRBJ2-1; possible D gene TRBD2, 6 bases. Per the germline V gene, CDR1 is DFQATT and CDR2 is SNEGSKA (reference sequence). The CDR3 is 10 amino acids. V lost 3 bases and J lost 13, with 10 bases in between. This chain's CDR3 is CSASVGGQFF. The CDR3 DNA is TGCAGTGCTAGTGTCGGGGGACAGTTCTTC.

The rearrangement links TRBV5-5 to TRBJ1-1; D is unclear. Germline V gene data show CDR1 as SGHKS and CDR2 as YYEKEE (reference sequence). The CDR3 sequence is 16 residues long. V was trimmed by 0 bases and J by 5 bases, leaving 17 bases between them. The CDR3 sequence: CASSLAPLASSTEAFF. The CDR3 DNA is TGTGCCAGCAGCTTGGCCCCCCTGGCATCGAGTACTGAAGCTTTCTTT.

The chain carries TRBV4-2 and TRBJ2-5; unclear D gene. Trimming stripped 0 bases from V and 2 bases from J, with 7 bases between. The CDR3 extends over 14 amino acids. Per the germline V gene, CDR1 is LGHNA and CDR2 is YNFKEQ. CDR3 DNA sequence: TGTGCCAGCAGCCAAGATGCGAGACAAGAGACCCAGTACTTC. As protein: CASSQDARQETQYF.

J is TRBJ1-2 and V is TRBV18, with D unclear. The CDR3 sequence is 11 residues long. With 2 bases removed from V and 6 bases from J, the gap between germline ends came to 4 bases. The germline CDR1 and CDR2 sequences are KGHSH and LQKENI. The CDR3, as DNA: TGTGCCAGCTCACCAGGGAATGGCTACACCTTC. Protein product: CASSPGNGYTF.

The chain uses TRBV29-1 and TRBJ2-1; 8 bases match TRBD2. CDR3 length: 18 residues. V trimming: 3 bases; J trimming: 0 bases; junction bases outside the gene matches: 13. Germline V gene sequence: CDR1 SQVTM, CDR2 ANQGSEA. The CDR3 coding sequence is TGCAGCGTTGACGGGCTAGCGGGTAGGGAGAGCTCCTACAATGAGCAGTTCTTC. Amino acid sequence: CSVDGLAGRESSYNEQFF.

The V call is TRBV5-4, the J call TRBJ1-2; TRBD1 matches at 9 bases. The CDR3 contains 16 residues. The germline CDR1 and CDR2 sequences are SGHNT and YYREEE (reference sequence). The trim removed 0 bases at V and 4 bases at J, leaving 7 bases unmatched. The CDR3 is CASSLDRGLPIYGYTF. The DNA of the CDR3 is TGTGCCAGCAGCTTGGACAGGGGGCTCCCGATCTATGGCTACACCTTC.

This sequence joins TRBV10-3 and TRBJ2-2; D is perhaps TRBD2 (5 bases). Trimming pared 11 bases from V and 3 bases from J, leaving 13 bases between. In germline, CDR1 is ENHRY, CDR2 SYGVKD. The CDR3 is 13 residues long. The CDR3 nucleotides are TGTGCCTTGAGAGCCGGGGACACCGGGGAGCTGTTTTTT. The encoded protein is CALRAGDTGELFF.

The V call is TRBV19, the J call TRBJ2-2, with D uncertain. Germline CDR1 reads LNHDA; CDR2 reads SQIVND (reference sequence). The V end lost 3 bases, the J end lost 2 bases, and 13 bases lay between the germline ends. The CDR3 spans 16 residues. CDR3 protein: CASSMGGGFNTGELFF. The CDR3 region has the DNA TGTGCCAGTAGTATGGGTGGTGGGTTCAACACCGGGGAGCTGTTTTTT.

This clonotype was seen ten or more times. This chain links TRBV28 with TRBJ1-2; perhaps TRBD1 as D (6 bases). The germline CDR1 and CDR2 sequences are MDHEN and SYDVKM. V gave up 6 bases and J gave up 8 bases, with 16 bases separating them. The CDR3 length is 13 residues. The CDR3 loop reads CASRINNRVGYTF. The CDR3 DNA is TGTGCCAGCAGGATTAATAACAGGGTCGGCTACACCTTC.

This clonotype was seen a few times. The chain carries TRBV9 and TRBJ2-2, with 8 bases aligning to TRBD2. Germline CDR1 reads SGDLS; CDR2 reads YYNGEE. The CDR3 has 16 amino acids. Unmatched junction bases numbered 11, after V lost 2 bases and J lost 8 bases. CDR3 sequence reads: CASSVPQLAGRGELFF. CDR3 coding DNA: TGTGCCAGCAGCGTTCCTCAATTAGCGGGAAGGGGGGAGCTGTTTTTT. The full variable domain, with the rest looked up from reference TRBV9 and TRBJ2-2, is DSGVTQTPKHLITATGQRVTLRCSPRSGDLSVYWYQQSLDQGLQFLIQYYNGEERAKGNILERFSAQQFPDLHSELNLSSLELGDSALYFCASSVPQLAGRGELFFGEGSRLTVL.

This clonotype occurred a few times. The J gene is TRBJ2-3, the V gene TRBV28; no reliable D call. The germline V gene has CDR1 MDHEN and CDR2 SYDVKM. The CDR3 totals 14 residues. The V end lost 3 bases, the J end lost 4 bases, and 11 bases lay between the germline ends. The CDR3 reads CASSLQDFSDTQYF. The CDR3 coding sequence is TGTGCCAGCAGTTTGCAGGATTTTTCAGATACGCAGTATTTT.

CDR3 residues: CAGIQGAEETQYF. The CDR3 DNA follows: TGTGCCGGCATCCAGGGGGCGGAAGAGACCCAGTACTTC. The V gene is TRBV28, the J gene TRBJ2-5; TRBD1 agrees at 8 bases. This CDR3 is built from 13 residues. Unmatched junction bases numbered 8, after V lost 11 bases and J lost 3 bases. From germline, CDR1 is MDHEN and CDR2 SYDVKM. Full variable domain (remainder filled in from reference TRBV28 and TRBJ2-5): DVKVTQSSRYLVKRTGEKVFLECVQDMDHENMFWYRQDPGLGLRLIYFSYDVKMKEKGDIPEGYSVSREKKERFSLILESASTNQTSMYLCAGIQGAEETQYFGPGTRLLVL.

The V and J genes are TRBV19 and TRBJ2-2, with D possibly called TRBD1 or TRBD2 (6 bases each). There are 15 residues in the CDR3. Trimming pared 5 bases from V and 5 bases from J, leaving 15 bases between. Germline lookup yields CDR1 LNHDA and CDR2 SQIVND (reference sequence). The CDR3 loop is CASSPRGGLTGELFF. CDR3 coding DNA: TGTGCCAGTAGTCCCAGAGGGGGGTTGACCGGGGAGCTGTTTTTT.

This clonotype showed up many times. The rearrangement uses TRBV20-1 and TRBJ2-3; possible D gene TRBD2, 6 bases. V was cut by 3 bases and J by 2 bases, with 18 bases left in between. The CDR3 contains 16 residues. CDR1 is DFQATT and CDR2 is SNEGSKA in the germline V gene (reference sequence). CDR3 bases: TGCAGTGCTAGGGGAGGATTAGCCATAGACACAGATACGCAGTATTTT. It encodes CSARGGLAIDTDTQYF.

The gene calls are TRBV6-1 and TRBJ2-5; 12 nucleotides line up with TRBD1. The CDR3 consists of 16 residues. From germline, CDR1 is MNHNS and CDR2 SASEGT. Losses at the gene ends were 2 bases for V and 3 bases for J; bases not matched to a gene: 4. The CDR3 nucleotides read TGTGCCAGCAGTGAATTGGGACAGGGGGCCGAAGAGACCCAGTACTTC. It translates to CASSELGQGAEETQYF.